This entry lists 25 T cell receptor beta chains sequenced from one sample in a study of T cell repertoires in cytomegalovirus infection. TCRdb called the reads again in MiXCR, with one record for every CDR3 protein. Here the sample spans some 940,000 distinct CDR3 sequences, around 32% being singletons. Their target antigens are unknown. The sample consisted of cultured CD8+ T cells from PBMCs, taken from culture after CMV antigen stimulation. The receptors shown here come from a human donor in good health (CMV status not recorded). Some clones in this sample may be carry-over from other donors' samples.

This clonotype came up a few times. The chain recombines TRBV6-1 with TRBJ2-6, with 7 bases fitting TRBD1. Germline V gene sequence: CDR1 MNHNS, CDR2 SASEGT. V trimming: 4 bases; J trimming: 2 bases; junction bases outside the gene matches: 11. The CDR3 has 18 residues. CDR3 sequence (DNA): TGTGCCAGCAGTGTCGACAGGGTCCCGTTTGCTGGGGCCAACGTCCTGACTTTC. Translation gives CASSVDRVPFAGANVLTF.

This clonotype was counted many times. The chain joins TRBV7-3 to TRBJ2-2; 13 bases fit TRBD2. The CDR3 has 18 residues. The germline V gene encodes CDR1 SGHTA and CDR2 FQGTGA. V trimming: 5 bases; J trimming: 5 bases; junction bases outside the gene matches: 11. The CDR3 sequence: CASSPSTSGGPETGELFF. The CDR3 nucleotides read TGTGCCAGCAGCCCATCGACTAGCGGGGGGCCGGAGACCGGGGAGCTGTTTTTT.

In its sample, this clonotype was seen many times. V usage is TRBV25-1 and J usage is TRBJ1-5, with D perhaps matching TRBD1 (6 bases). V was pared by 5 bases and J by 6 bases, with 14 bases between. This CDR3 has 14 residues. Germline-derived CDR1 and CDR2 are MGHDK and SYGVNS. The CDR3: CASSLRGSGQPQHF. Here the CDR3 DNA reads TGTGCCAGCAGTCTGAGGGGGAGCGGTCAGCCCCAGCATTTT.

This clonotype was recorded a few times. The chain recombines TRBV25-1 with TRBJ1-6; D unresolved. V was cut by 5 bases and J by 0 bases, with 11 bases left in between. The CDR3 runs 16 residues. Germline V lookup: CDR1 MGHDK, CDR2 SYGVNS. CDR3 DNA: TGTGCCAGCAGTAGAGATGCGAGCTCCTATAATTCACCCCTCCACTTT. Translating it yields CASSRDASSYNSPLHF.

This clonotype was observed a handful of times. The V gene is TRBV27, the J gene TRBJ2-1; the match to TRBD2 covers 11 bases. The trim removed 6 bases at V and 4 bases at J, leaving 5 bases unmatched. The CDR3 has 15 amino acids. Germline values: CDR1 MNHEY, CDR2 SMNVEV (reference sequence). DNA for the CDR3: TGTGCCAGCAGGTCTAGCGGGGGGATTTACAATGAGCAGTTCTTC. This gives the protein CASRSSGGIYNEQFF.

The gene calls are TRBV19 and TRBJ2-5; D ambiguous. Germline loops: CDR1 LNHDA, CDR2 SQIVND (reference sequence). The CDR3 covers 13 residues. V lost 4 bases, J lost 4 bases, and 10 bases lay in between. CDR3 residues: CASSTESGETQYF. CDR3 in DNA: TGTGCCAGTAGTACGGAGAGTGGAGAGACCCAGTACTTC.

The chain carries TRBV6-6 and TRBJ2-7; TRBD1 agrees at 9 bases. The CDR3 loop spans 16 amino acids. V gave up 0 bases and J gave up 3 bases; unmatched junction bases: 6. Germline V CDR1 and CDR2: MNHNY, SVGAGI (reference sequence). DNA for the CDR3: TGTGCCAGCAGTTACTCGGATCGGACAGGGGACTACGAGCAGTACGTC. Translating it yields CASSYSDRTGDYEQYV.

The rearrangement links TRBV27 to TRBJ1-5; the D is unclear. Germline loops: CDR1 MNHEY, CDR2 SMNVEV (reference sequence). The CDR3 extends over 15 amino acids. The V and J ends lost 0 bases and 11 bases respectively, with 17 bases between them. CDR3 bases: TGTGCCAGCAGTTTATCGAGCAGACCCTGGGAGTCCCAGCATTTT. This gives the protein CASSLSSRPWESQHF.

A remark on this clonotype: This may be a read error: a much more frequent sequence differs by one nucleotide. CDR3 coding DNA: TGTGCCAGCAGCCCAACAGGGGATGGCCACAATGAGCAGTTCTTC. This encodes CASSPTGDGHNEQFF. This chain links TRBV7-6 with TRBJ2-1; 7 nucleotides agree with TRBD1. The CDR3 runs to 15 residues. Germline loops: CDR1 SGHVS, CDR2 FNYEAQ. Losses at the gene ends were 5 bases for V and 5 bases for J; bases not matched to a gene: 9.

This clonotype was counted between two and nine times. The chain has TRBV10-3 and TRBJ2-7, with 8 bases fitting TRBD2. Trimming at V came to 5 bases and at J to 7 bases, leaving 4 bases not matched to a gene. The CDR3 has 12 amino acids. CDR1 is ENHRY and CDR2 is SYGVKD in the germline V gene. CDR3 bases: TGTGCCATCAGTCCGGGACTAGGGGAGCAGTACGTC. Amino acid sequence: CAISPGLGEQYV.

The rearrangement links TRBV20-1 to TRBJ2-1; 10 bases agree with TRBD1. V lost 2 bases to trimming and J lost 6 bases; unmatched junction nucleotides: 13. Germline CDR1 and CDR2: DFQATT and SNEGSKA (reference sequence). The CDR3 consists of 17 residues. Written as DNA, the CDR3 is TGCAGTGCTAGAAATTTCAGGACAGGGGGATGGGGCAATGAGCAGTTCTTC. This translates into CSARNFRTGGWGNEQFF.

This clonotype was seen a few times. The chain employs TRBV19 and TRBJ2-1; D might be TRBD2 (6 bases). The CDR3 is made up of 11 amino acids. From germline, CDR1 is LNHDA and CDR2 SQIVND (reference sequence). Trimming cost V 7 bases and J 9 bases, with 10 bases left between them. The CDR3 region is CASTGGGEQFF. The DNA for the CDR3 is TGTGCCAGTACCGGGGGAGGTGAGCAGTTCTTC. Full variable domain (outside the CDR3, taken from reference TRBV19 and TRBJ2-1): DGGITQSPKYLFRKEGQNVTLSCEQNLNHDAMYWYRQDPGQGLRLIYYSQIVNDFQKGDIAEGYSVSREKKESFPLTVTSAQKNPTAFYLCASTGGGEQFFGPGTRLTVL.

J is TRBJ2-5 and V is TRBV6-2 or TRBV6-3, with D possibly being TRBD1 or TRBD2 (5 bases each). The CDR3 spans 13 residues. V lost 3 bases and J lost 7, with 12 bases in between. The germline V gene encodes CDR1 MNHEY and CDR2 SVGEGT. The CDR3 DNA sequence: TGTGCCAGCAGTTATTTTGCTGGGGGGACCCAGTACTTC. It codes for CASSYFAGGTQYF.

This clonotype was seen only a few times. CDR3 loop: CASSYSRTASYEQYF. In DNA, the CDR3 is TGTGCCAGCAGTTACTCAAGGACAGCCTCCTACGAGCAGTACTTC. The chain is built from TRBV6-5 and TRBJ2-7; TRBD1 is a possible D gene (6 bases). This CDR3 is 15 amino acids long. Between the trimmed V and J ends, which lost 0 bases and 0 bases, there was a span of 9 bases. Germline values: CDR1 MNHEY, CDR2 SVGAGI.

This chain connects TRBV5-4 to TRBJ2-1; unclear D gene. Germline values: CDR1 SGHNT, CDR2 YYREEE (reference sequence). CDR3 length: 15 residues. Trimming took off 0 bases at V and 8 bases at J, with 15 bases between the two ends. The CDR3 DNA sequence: TGTGCCAGCAGCTTGGCCACGGGCCTGGCATATGAGCAGTTCTTC. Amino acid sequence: CASSLATGLAYEQFF.

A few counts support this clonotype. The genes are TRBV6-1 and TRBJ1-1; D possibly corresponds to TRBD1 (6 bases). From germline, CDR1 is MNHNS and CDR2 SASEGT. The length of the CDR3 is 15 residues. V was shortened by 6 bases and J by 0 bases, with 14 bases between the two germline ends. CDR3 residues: CASSANQGLNTEAFF. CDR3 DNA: TGTGCCAGCAGCGCTAACCAGGGGTTGAACACTGAAGCTTTCTTT.

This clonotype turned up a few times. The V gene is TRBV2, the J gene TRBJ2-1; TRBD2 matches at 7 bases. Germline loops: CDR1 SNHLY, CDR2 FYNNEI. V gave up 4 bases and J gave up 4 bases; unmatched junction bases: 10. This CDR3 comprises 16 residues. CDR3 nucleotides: TGTGCCAGCAGTGCAACCCGTACGCGGGGGTACAATGAGCAGTTCTTC. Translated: CASSATRTRGYNEQFF.

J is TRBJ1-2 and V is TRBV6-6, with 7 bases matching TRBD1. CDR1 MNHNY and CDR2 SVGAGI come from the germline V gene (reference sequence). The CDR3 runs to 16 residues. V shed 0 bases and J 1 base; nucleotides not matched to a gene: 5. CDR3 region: CASSYSTGNDNYGYTF. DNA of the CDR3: TGTGCCAGCAGTTACTCGACAGGGAACGATAACTATGGCTACACCTTC.

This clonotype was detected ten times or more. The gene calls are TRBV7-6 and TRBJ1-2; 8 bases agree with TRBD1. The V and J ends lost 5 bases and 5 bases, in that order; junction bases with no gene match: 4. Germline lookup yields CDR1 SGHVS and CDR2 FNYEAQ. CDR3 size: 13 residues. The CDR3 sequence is CASSKTGVYGYTF. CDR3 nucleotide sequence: TGTGCCAGCAGCAAGACAGGGGTTTATGGCTACACCTTC.

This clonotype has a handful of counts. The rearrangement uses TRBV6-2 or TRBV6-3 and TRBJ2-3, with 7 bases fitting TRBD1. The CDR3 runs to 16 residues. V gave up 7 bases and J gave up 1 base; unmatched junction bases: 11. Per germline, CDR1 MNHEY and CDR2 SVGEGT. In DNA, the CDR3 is TGTGCCAGCACCCCGACAGGGAAGCTGCGCACAGATACGCAGTATTTT. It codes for CASTPTGKLRTDTQYF.

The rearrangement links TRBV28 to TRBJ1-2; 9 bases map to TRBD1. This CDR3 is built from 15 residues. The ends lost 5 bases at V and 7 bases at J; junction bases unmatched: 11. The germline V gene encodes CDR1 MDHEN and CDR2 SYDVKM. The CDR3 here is CASSPRDRVSCGYTF. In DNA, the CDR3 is TGTGCCAGCAGTCCTAGGGACAGGGTCTCGTGTGGCTACACCTTC.

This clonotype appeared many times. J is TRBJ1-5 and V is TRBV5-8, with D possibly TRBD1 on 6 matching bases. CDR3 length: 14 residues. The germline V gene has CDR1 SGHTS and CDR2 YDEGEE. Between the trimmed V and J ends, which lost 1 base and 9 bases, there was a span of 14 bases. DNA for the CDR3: TGTGCCAGCAGCTTGAGGGGGGGGCAGGGGCCCCAGCATTTT. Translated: CASSLRGGQGPQHF.

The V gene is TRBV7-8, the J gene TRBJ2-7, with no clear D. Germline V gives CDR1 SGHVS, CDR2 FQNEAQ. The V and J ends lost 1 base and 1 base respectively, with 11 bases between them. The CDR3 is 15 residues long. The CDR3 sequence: CASSLGEKRSYEQYV. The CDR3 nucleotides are TGTGCCAGCAGCTTAGGGGAAAAAAGATCCTACGAGCAGTACGTC.

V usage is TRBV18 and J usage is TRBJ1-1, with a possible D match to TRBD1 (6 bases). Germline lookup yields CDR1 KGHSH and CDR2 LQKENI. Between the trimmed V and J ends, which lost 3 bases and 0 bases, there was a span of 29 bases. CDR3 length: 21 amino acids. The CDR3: CASSPFPRGQEVVAMNTEAFF. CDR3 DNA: TGTGCCAGCTCACCTTTCCCCCGGGGGCAGGAGGTGGTAGCCATGAACACTGAAGCTTTCTTT. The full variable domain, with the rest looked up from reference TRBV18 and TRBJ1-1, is NAGVMQNPRHLVRRRGQEARLRCSPMKGHSHVYWYRQLPEEGLKFMVYLQKENIIDESGMPKERFSAEFPKEGPSILRIQQVVRGDSAAYFCASSPFPRGQEVVAMNTEAFFGQGTRLTVV.

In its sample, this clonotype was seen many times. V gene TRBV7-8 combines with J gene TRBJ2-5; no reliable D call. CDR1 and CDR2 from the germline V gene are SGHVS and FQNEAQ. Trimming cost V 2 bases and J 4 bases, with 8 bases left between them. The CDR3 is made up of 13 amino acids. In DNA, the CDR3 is TGTGCCAGCAGCTTATTAACCAGAGAGACCCAGTACTTC. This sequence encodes CASSLLTRETQYF.